The 10 T cell receptor beta chains reported below all come from one sample, sequenced in a study of control samples from healthy donors and cancer patients. The data were produced by immunoSEQ multiplex PCR, yet TCRdb's version contains in-frame clones alone and is incomplete. The sample shows under 50,000 clones, around 87% of them seen only once. Material for sequencing was PBMCs. The origin of the receptors is a woman aged 60-75 years with lung cancer.

The sample holds one count of this clone. This chain joins TRBV10-3 and TRBJ2-7; D not resolved. Trimming took 8 bases from V and 1 from J, leaving 12 bases between them. The germline gives CDR1 ENHRY, CDR2 SYGVKD. The CDR3 contains 13 residues. The CDR3 nucleotides read TGTGCCATCGGAGACGGCGAATCCTACGAGCAGTACTTC. Encoded protein: CAIGDGESYEQYF.

V is TRBV19 and J is TRBJ2-5, with D perhaps matching TRBD1 or TRBD2 (6 bases each). CDR3 length equals 13 residues. Trimming took off 5 bases at V and 1 base at J, with 8 bases between the two ends. From germline, CDR1 is LNHDA and CDR2 SQIVND (reference sequence). CDR3 loop: CASSPGAQETQYF. In DNA form, the CDR3 reads TGTGCCAGTAGTCCGGGGGCCCAAGAGACCCAGTACTTC.

The rearrangement links TRBV29-1 to TRBJ2-7; D might be TRBD1 or TRBD2, each matching 5 bases. CDR1 and CDR2 (germline): SQVTM, ANQGSEA. This CDR3 region has 13 residues. V lost 2 bases and J lost 9, with 17 bases in between. The CDR3 loop is CSVEIQLRGAQYF. CDR3 DNA sequence: TGCAGCGTTGAAATACAGCTCCGAGGGGCGCAGTACTTC.

A single count supports this clone. V usage is TRBV24-1 and J usage is TRBJ2-3; D not resolved. The CDR3 has 14 residues. CDR1 is KGHDR, CDR2 SFDVKD, per germline. Trimming left V 3 bases short and J 2 bases short, with 8 bases between. The CDR3 sequence: CATSDRIYTDTQYF. CDR3 DNA sequence: TGTGCCACCAGTGATCGCATTTACACAGATACGCAGTATTTT.

The genes are TRBV7-9 and TRBJ2-2, with D possibly matching TRBD2 (6 bases). The CDR3 length is 12 residues. V lost 3 bases, J lost 8 bases, and 7 bases lay in between. Germline V gene lookup returns CDR1 SEHNR and CDR2 FQNEAQ (reference sequence). Here the CDR3 reads CASSFLAGELFF. CDR3 nucleotide sequence: TGTGCCAGCAGCTTTCTAGCGGGGGAGCTGTTTTTT.

The rearrangement uses TRBV28 and TRBJ1-4, with no clear D. The germline V gene has CDR1 MDHEN and CDR2 SYDVKM. The germline V and J ends were trimmed by 10 bases and 5 bases, with 14 bases remaining between them. The CDR3 is 13 amino acids. CDR3 sequence (DNA): TGTGCCATCCTTGCGTTGGGGAATGAAAAACTGTTTTTT. It codes for CAILALGNEKLFF.

V and J are TRBV18 and TRBJ1-5; D may be TRBD1 (5 bases). Per germline, CDR1 KGHSH and CDR2 LQKENI. V was shortened by 6 bases and J by 1 base, with 19 bases between the two germline ends. This CDR3 contains 17 residues. For the CDR3, the DNA is TGTGCCAGCTCTCCTACCTTTGCAGGGCTAAGCAATCAGCCCCAGCATTTT. As protein: CASSPTFAGLSNQPQHF.

This clone was detected a few times. The chain links TRBV27 to TRBJ1-2; 8 bases map to TRBD1. J lost 7 bases, V lost 5 bases, and 12 bases had no gene match. The CDR3 runs to 15 residues. Germline lookup yields CDR1 MNHEY and CDR2 SMNVEV (reference sequence). DNA of the CDR3: TGTGCCAGCAGTCTAACGCGGCAGGGGGCACTTGGCTACACCTTC. This translates into CASSLTRQGALGYTF.

CDR3 DNA: TGTGCCACCAGCATAGTTAACAGGGTTGAGCAGTTCTTC. Its protein product is CATSIVNRVEQFF. The chain combines TRBV15 with TRBJ2-1, with a weak D call TRBD1 (6 bases). The CDR3 is 13 residues long. Germline CDR1 reads LNHNV; CDR2 reads YYDKDF (reference sequence). V was clipped by 4 bases and J by 9 bases, with 13 bases between them.

This chain connects TRBV2 to TRBJ2-7; 7 bases align to TRBD2. With V trimmed by 4 bases and J by 3 bases, 6 bases remained unmatched. This CDR3 region has 14 residues. From germline, CDR1 is SNHLY and CDR2 FYNNEI. This CDR3 reads CASSGRLANYEQYF. The CDR3 DNA reads as TGTGCCAGCAGTGGGCGACTAGCAAACTACGAGCAGTACTTC.